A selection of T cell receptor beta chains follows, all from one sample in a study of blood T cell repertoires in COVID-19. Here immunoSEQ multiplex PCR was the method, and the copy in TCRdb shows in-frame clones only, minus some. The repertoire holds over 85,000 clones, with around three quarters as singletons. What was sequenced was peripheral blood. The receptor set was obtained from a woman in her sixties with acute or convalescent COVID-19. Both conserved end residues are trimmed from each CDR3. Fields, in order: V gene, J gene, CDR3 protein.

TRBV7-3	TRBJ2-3	ASSPGGASGQTDTQY
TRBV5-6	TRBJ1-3	ASSRVSSSGNTIY
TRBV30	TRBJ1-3	AWDQGFSAGNTIY
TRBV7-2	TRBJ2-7	ASSLSGGSGYEQY
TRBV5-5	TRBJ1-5	ASSRVSEGSNQPQH
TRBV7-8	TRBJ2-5	ASNTGGRETQY
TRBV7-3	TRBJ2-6	ASSQYRGGGANVLT
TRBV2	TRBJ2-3	ASSERAGGRTDTQY
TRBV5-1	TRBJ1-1	ASSSRTGNTEAF
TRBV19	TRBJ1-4	ASSRQGFGEKLF
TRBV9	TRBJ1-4	ASSLGTGETNEKLF
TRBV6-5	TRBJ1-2	ASSHGTGGVYGYT
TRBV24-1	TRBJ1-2	ATSDPRTGLY
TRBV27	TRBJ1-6	ASSLSGQGNSPLH
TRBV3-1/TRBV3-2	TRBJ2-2	ASSRQGPGRGTTGELF
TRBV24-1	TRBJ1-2	ATSDLRGGYT
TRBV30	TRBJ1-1	AWSDAGNTEAF
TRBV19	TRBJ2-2	ASSRRELFGELF
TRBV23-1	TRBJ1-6	ASRLDRGLSPLH
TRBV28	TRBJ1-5	ASSFEDRGVRGNQPQH
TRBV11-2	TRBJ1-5	ASSLDNGGPQH
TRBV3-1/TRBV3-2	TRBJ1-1	ASSQPGYTEAF
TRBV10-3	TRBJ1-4	AISESGTGSYEKLF
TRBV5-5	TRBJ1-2	ASSSGQGYYGYT
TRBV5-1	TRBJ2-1	ASSKTGDSYNEQF
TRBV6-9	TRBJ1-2	ASSYQSGWDSPYT
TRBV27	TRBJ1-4	ASSTQQRTGGTNEKLF
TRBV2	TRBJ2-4	ASEPGQRNIQY
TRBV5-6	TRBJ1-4	ASSLRGQGNEKLF
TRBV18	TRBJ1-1	ASSPGHGAF
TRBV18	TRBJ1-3	ASSPGQISGNTIY
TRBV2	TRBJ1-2	ASSERTVKYT
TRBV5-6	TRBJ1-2	ASSLVGGNGGYT
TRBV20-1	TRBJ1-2	SAHPGDGYT
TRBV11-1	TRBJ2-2	ASSQAGPGGTGELF
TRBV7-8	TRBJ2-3	ASSLGSGGNTDTQY
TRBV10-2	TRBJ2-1	ATTEWGGREQF
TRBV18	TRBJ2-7	ASSQSGTGGYEQY
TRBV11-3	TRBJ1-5	ASSTGTGVYSNQPQH
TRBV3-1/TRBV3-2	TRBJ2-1	ASSPSGGGYNEQF